The next 21 T cell receptor beta chains were all read from a single sample in a study of shared clonotypes between healthy human individuals (TCRdb year 2020). The library relied on the immunoSEQ multiplex PCR assay. Imported from immuneACCESS, the table was reduced by TCRdb to in-frame sequences with V and J called. These copies leave out some clones; in studies compared against another copy, an unresolved V gene accounts for under half, and the cause of the remainder is not known. This sample has about 530,000 clones in its table, and approximately 79% of those were observed once. The ten largest clones take up under 15% of the sample. What was sequenced was PBMCs. The source of these receptors is a woman in her thirties or forties in good health. Some clones in this sample may be carry-over from other donors' samples.

The chain has TRBV7-9 and TRBJ2-5, with a tentative D call TRBD2 (5 bases). The V end lost 4 bases, the J end lost 2 bases, and 14 bases lay between the germline ends. In germline, CDR1 is SEHNR, CDR2 FQNEAQ (reference sequence). The CDR3 is made up of 15 amino acids. The chain's CDR3 is CASSSLTTPQETQYF. In DNA form, the CDR3 reads TGTGCCAGCAGCTCCCTGACTACGCCTCAAGAGACCCAGTACTTC.

Turning to this clone: Other DNA sequences in the same sample also yield this CDR3. This chain links TRBV18 with TRBJ2-5; 8 bases line up with TRBD1. This CDR3 is 14 amino acids long. CDR1 is KGHSH and CDR2 is LQKENI in the germline V gene. V lost 6 bases, J lost 2 bases, and 5 bases stayed unmatched. CDR3 coding DNA: TGTGCCAGCTCGCCGACAGGGGCGCAAGAGACCCAGTACTTC. It translates to CASSPTGAQETQYF.

CDR3 coding DNA: TGCAGCGTTGTTTGGGAGGCGCTGGGCTACGAGCAGTACTTC. Translation gives CSVVWEALGYEQYF. V and J are TRBV29-1 and TRBJ2-5; D perhaps matches TRBD2 (6 bases). The J call is in doubt because the DNA end fits TRBJ2-7 better. The CDR3 contains 14 residues. Germline V gives CDR1 SQVTM, CDR2 ANQGSEA.

The CDR3: CASSLARGYTIYF. DNA for the CDR3: TGTGCCAGCAGTTTGGCCAGAGGGTACACCATATATTTT. The V and J genes are TRBV27 and TRBJ1-3, with unresolved D. V shed 3 bases and J shed 8 bases, with 11 bases lying between them. In germline, CDR1 is MNHEY, CDR2 SMNVEV (reference sequence). This CDR3 has 13 residues.

The genes are TRBV7-2 and TRBJ2-3; D perhaps matches TRBD1 (6 bases). CDR3 length equals 15 residues. CDR1 is SGHTA and CDR2 is FQGNSA in the germline V gene. Between the trimmed V and J ends, which lost 5 bases and 0 bases, there was a span of 12 bases. The CDR3 loop is CASSLRGQSTDTQYF. The CDR3 DNA reads TGTGCCAGCAGCCTACGCGGACAGAGCACAGATACGCAGTATTTT.

As DNA, the CDR3 is TGTGCCACCAGCAGAACTAGCGGGAGCGGAGAGACCCAGTACTTC. This gives the protein CATSRTSGSGETQYF. The chain uses TRBV15 and TRBJ2-5, with TRBD2 identical over 11 bases. The junction had 3 bases not matched to a gene; V was cut back by 2 bases and J by 4 bases. Germline CDR1 and CDR2: LNHNV and YYDKDF (reference sequence). The CDR3 is 15 residues long.

The chain is built from TRBV29-1 and TRBJ2-5; D is unresolved. Germline V lookup: CDR1 SQVTM, CDR2 ANQGSEA. CDR3 length equals 12 residues. V lost 5 bases and J lost 5, with 12 bases in between. The CDR3 region is CSVSWEGETQYF. CDR3 DNA sequence: TGCAGCGTTTCGTGGGAAGGGGAGACCCAGTACTTC.

V is TRBV18 and J is TRBJ2-3; D gene ambiguous. The CDR3 is 13 residues long. V lost 0 bases and J lost 6, with 7 bases in between. Per germline, CDR1 KGHSH and CDR2 LQKENI. The CDR3 here is CASSPPIRDTQYF. As DNA, the CDR3 is TGTGCCAGCTCACCACCGATAAGGGATACGCAGTATTTT.

CDR3 sequence: CSARVAGTQHF. The CDR3 DNA follows: TGCAGTGCTAGAGTGGCGGGGACCCAGCATTTT. V is TRBV20-1 and J is TRBJ1-5, with unresolved D. The germline V and J ends were trimmed by 1 base and 11 bases, with 9 bases remaining between them. Germline loops: CDR1 DFQATT, CDR2 SNEGSKA (reference sequence). This CDR3 region has 11 residues.

The chain recombines TRBV19 with TRBJ2-1; a weak D match, TRBD1 (6 bases). There are 15 residues in the CDR3. The V gene's germline CDR1 is LNHDA and CDR2 SQIVND (reference sequence). V lost 5 bases, J lost 4 bases, and 15 bases lay in between. The CDR3: CASSPTGPSYNEQFF. The DNA for the CDR3 is TGTGCCAGTAGTCCCACAGGGCCTAGTTACAATGAGCAGTTCTTC.

This chain connects TRBV10-3 to TRBJ2-7; 11 bases are a match to TRBD2. Germline CDR1 reads ENHRY; CDR2 reads SYGVKD. V gave up 0 bases and J gave up 7 bases; unmatched junction bases: 8. The CDR3 runs 16 residues. This CDR3 reads CAISESAGLAAREQYF. CDR3 DNA sequence: TGTGCCATCAGTGAGTCCGCGGGACTAGCGGCACGGGAGCAGTACTTC.

The chain recombines TRBV2 with TRBJ2-7; D is possibly TRBD2 (6 bases). Deletions cut 2 bases from V and 3 bases from J, with 17 bases between. The CDR3 extends over 16 amino acids. Germline CDR1 reads SNHLY; CDR2 reads FYNNEI. The CDR3 DNA reads TGTGCCAGCAGTGAAATGGCGGGACGGGGAATCTACGAGCAGTACTTC. Protein: CASSEMAGRGIYEQYF.

This chain joins TRBV28 and TRBJ2-7; 7 nucleotides line up with TRBD1. The CDR3 sequence is 15 residues long. CDR1 and CDR2 from the germline V gene are MDHEN and SYDVKM. V lost 5 bases to trimming and J lost 0 bases; unmatched junction nucleotides: 7. This CDR3 is CASSPEGTASYEQYF. DNA for the CDR3: TGTGCCAGCAGTCCCGAAGGGACAGCCTCCTACGAGCAGTACTTC. The variable domain in full, with the rest retrieved from reference TRBV28 and TRBJ2-7, is DVKVTQSSRYLVKRTGEKVFLECVQDMDHENMFWYRQDPGLGLRLIYFSYDVKMKEKGDIPEGYSVSREKKERFSLILESASTNQTSMYLCASSPEGTASYEQYFGPGTRLTVT.

This clone turned up a few times. The genes are TRBV5-4 and TRBJ1-1; no firm D call. The ends were cut back, 0 bases at V and 4 bases at J, with 10 bases in the middle. The CDR3 runs to 14 residues. The germline gives CDR1 SGHNT, CDR2 YYREEE (reference sequence). The CDR3 protein is CASSLETVGTEAFF. In nucleotides, the CDR3 is TGTGCCAGCAGCTTGGAGACGGTGGGCACTGAAGCTTTCTTT.

This chain links TRBV5-8 with TRBJ1-4, with D possibly being TRBD1 (5 bases). The CDR3 loop spans 13 amino acids. Trimming removed 5 bases from V and 5 bases from J, with 10 bases in between. Germline lookup yields CDR1 SGHTS and CDR2 YDEGEE. CDR3 sequence (DNA): TGTGCCAGCAGGCGGGGACCCAATGAAAAACTGTTTTTT. Protein: CASRRGPNEKLFF. The full variable domain, rest sourced from reference TRBV5-8 and TRBJ1-4, is EAGVTQSPTHLIKTRGQQATLRCSPISGHTSVYWYQQALGLGLQFLLWYDEGEERNRGNFPPRFSGRQFPNYSSELNVNALELEDSALYLCASRRGPNEKLFFGSGTQLSVL.

The table lists this clone with many counts. This CDR3 is also generated by other DNA sequences in the sample. V is TRBV2 and J is TRBJ2-5, with unresolved D. Germline V CDR1 and CDR2: SNHLY, FYNNEI. Trimming cost V 3 bases and J 0 bases, with 11 bases left between them. The CDR3 sequence is 15 residues long. The CDR3 DNA reads TGTGCCAGCAGTGAGACCAATATAGACCAAGAGACCCAGTACTTC. It translates to CASSETNIDQETQYF.

The chain is built from TRBV7-9 and TRBJ2-1, with 14 bases lining up with TRBD2. The CDR3 contains 16 residues. Germline lookup yields CDR1 SEHNR and CDR2 FQNEAQ (reference sequence). Trimming cost V 5 bases and J 6 bases; bases outside gene matches: 6. The CDR3 DNA sequence: TGTGCCAGCAGCGGGCGACTAGCGGGAGGGCTCAATGAGCAGTTCTTC. The encoded protein is CASSGRLAGGLNEQFF. Complete variable domain (other parts from reference TRBV7-9 and TRBJ2-1): DTGVSQNPRHKITKRGQNVTFRCDPISEHNRLYWYRQTLGQGPEFLTYFQNEAQLEKSRLLSDRFSAERPKGSFSTLEIQRTEQGDSAMYLCASSGRLAGGLNEQFFGPGTRLTVL.

This chain links TRBV7-8 with TRBJ1-2; D unclear. The germline V gene has CDR1 SGHVS and CDR2 FQNEAQ. The V and J ends lost 3 bases and 10 bases respectively, with 15 bases between them. This CDR3 region has 13 residues. CDR3 nucleotides: TGTGCCAGCAGCTTGGCCGGACCAGGAATCTACACCTTC. The encoded protein is CASSLAGPGIYTF.

V is TRBV7-6 and J is TRBJ2-2, with 7 bases identical to TRBD2. Per germline, CDR1 SGHVS and CDR2 FNYEAQ. This CDR3 region has 16 residues. The trim removed 2 bases at V and 4 bases at J, leaving 7 bases unmatched. The CDR3 coding sequence is TGTGCCAGCAGCTTAAATGCGGGAGAGGTCACCGGGGAGCTGTTTTTT. Residues: CASSLNAGEVTGELFF. Using reference TRBV7-6 and TRBJ2-2 for the parts outside the CDR3, the full variable domain is GAGVSQSPRYKVTKRGQDVALRCDPISGHVSLYWYRQALGQGPEFLTYFNYEAQQDKSGLPNDRFSAERPEGSISTLTIQRTEQRDSAMYRCASSLNAGEVTGELFFGEGSRLTVL.

This clone was picked up many times. The V gene is TRBV7-2, the J gene TRBJ1-5; 9 bases map to TRBD1. Germline V CDR1 and CDR2: SGHTA, FQGNSA. V lost 0 bases and J lost 5; bases outside the gene matches: 5. This CDR3 spans 16 amino acids. CDR3 in DNA: TGTGCCAGCAGCTTAGCTTTTACAGGGGGCGATCAGCCCCAGCATTTT. Encoded protein: CASSLAFTGGDQPQHF. Drawing the rest from reference TRBV7-2 and TRBJ1-5, the complete variable domain is GAGVSQSPSNKVTEKGKDVELRCDPISGHTALYWYRQSLGQGLEFLIYFQGNSAPDKSGLPSDRFSAERTGGSVSTLTIQRTQQEDSAVYLCASSLAFTGGDQPQHFGDGTRLSIL.

The chain employs TRBV4-1 and TRBJ2-5, with 11 bases aligning to TRBD1. J was trimmed by 5 bases and V by 4 bases; bases with no gene match: 9. The CDR3 runs to 16 residues. CDR1 is MGHRA and CDR2 is YSYEKL in the germline V gene. In DNA, the CDR3 is TGCGCCAGCAGCCCCCGATCCAGGACAGGGGGCGAGACCCAGTACTTC. The encoded protein is CASSPRSRTGGETQYF.